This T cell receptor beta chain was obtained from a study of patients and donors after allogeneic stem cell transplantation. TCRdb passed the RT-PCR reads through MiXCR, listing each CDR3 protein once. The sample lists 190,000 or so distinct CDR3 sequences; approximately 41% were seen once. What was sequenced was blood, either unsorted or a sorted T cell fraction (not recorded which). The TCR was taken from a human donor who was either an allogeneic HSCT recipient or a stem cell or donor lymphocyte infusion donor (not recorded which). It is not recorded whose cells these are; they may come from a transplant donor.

The CDR3 nucleotides are TGTGCCATCAGTGGACTAGCGGGAGTAGACGAGCAGTACTTC. Translating it yields CAISGLAGVDEQYF. This sequence joins TRBV10-3 and TRBJ2-7; 12 bases are shared with TRBD2. The V gene end was trimmed by 4 bases and the J gene end by 5 bases; junction bases not matched to a gene: 3. Germline CDR1 is ENHRY and CDR2 is SYGVKD. The CDR3 length is 14 residues.